The entry below gives a single T cell receptor beta chain sequence along with its context. The antigen remains undetermined. The data were obtained in a study of T-cell memory formation after mild COVID-19. The study, taken as a whole, reports: CD4+ contracting clones were found mainly in CM and EM, and CD8+ ones in EMRA. Later expanders leaned CD4+, whereas clones that contracted between day 15 and 85 were balanced CD4/CD8. In pre-infection memory, a portion of responding clones appeared, which suggested that cross-reactive memory joined.

Trimming took 1 base from V and 2 from J, leaving 12 bases between them. Germline lookup yields CDR1 SGHDN and CDR2 FVKESK. This CDR3 comprises 16 residues. TCRdb re-called the 5' RACE reads through MiXCR, storing one row per CDR3 protein. This repertoire shows around 150,000 distinct CDR3 sequences, around 30% found once; its top ten account for about 12%. The sequencing input was PBMCs or a T cell subset sorted from them (not recorded which). This TCR was recovered from an adult woman who had mild COVID-19 (a few samples of this study predate the infection). Cell type and time point are not known. The chain couples TRBV14 to TRBJ2-1; D not certain. The CDR3 nucleotides are TGTGCCAGCAGCCAAGTTCCCTACCTCGCCTACAATGAGCAGTTCTTC. Residues: CASSQVPYLAYNEQFF.